These 29 T cell receptor beta chains originate from one sample sequenced in a study of regulatory T cells in long-lasting Graves disease. CDR3-region Arm-PCR and iRepertoire HTBI primers produced the TCR beta libraries. TCRdb passed the multiplex PCR reads through MiXCR, listing each CDR3 protein once. The sample records hundreds of thousands of distinct CDR3 sequences, less than 25% being singletons. Time point denoted: persistent/refractory GD, antithyroid drugs over 5 years with positive TRAb. The TCR library was made from RNA that had been extracted from PBMCs in TRIzol. The sequenced sample was peripheral blood mononuclear cells (PBMCs), obtained when the disease was refractory, from a patient treated with antithyroid drugs. These receptors were obtained from a female donor with Graves disease.

The V and J genes are TRBV5-4 and TRBJ2-1, with 14 bases fitting TRBD2. From germline, CDR1 is SGHNT and CDR2 YYREEE (reference sequence). The CDR3 has 16 amino acids. V lost 4 bases and J lost 8; bases outside the gene matches: 8. The CDR3 sequence: CASSTGLAGEFDEQFF. The CDR3 nucleotides read TGTGCCAGCAGCACGGGACTAGCGGGAGAGTTCGATGAGCAGTTCTTC.

A few counts support this clonotype. This chain connects TRBV20-1 to TRBJ1-5; 7 bases align to TRBD1. Unmatched junction bases numbered 11, after V lost 3 bases and J lost 6 bases. The length of the CDR3 is 15 residues. Germline loops: CDR1 DFQATT, CDR2 SNEGSKA (reference sequence). For the CDR3, the DNA is TGCAGTGCTAGGGGAGACAGGGTAAGAGGTCAGCCCCAGCATTTT. Its protein is CSARGDRVRGQPQHF.

CDR3 loop: CSARDQISGRVAGELFF. CDR3 DNA: TGCAGTGCTAGAGATCAGATTAGCGGGAGGGTAGCCGGGGAGCTGTTTTTT. The chain combines TRBV20-1 with TRBJ2-2, with TRBD2 matching over 11 bases. The CDR3 runs 17 residues. The V gene end was trimmed by 0 bases and the J gene end by 6 bases; junction bases not matched to a gene: 9. Germline V gives CDR1 DFQATT, CDR2 SNEGSKA (reference sequence).

The chain couples TRBV2 to TRBJ1-5; D gene unclear. Germline V lookup: CDR1 SNHLY, CDR2 FYNNEI. This CDR3 spans 14 amino acids. Trimming removed 7 bases at V and 2 bases at J, with 12 bases between. CDR3 amino acids: CASTEDWGNQPQHF. CDR3 DNA sequence: TGTGCCAGCACCGAGGACTGGGGCAATCAGCCCCAGCATTTT.

This clonotype was recorded many times. The chain carries TRBV2 and TRBJ2-3; possible D gene TRBD2, 6 bases. The CDR3 sequence is 15 residues long. Trimming shortened V by 6 bases and J by 1 base, and 14 bases separated the two germline ends. Per germline, CDR1 SNHLY and CDR2 FYNNEI. CDR3 sequence reads: CASRLGGTRTDTQYF. The CDR3 bases are TGTGCCAGCAGGTTGGGGGGAACCCGCACAGATACGCAGTATTTT.

About this clonotype itself: As the CDR3 is not closed by the conserved phenylalanine or tryptophan, this likely results from a read error. This chain joins TRBV7-9 and TRBJ2-7, with D possibly matching TRBD2 (5 bases). Germline V gene sequence: CDR1 SEHNR, CDR2 FQNEAQ (reference sequence). V gave up 6 bases and J gave up 6 bases, with 12 bases separating them. The CDR3 has 12 residues. CDR3 DNA sequence: TGTGCCAGCAGACTAGTAGTCGGCGAGCAGTACCTC. This translates into CASRLVVGEQYL.

This clonotype was found a few times. A read error may produce the germline difference seen at one junction end. DNA for the CDR3: TGTGCCAGCAGCCATGGGACAGATAATTCACCCCTCCGCTTT. Encoded protein: CASSHGTDNSPLRF. The V and J genes are TRBV4-2 and TRBJ1-6, with 7 bases aligning to TRBD1. The CDR3 has 14 residues. Germline CDR1 is LGHNA and CDR2 is YNFKEQ.

This clonotype was recorded many times. Its ends do not fully match the called genes, so a read error is possible. This rearrangement joins TRBV6-2 or TRBV6-3 to TRBJ1-4; TRBD1 might be the D (6 bases). Germline V gene sequence: CDR1 MNHEY, CDR2 SVGEGT. This CDR3 spans 13 amino acids. CDR3 loop: CASSDQGLGPLVF. The CDR3 DNA reads as TGTGCCAGCAGTGATCAGGGGCTGGGTCCTTTGGTTTTT.

This clonotype was seen at least ten times. The chain has TRBV28 and TRBJ1-2; D gene unclear. V lost 5 bases and J 2 bases, leaving 9 bases between the germline ends. Germline CDR1 MDHEN, CDR2 SYDVKM. This CDR3 has 13 residues. This chain's CDR3 is CASSVQTNYGYTF. Here the CDR3 DNA reads TGTGCCAGCAGTGTACAGACCAACTATGGCTACACCTTC.

This chain connects TRBV10-3 to TRBJ2-7; the D gene could be TRBD1 or TRBD2 (5 bases each). CDR3 length: 14 residues. Trimming removed 5 bases from V and 6 bases from J, with 17 bases in between. Germline V lookup: CDR1 ENHRY, CDR2 SYGVKD. This CDR3 is CAISSQGGSREQYF. Here the CDR3 DNA reads TGTGCCATCAGTAGCCAGGGTGGGAGCCGCGAGCAGTACTTC.

This clonotype has more than one count but fewer than ten. This chain links TRBV30 with TRBJ1-5; D remains ambiguous. This CDR3 contains 14 residues. Germline V gene data show CDR1 as GTSNPN and CDR2 as SVGIG (reference sequence). The V end lost 0 bases, the J end lost 2 bases, and 8 bases lay between the germline ends. CDR3 protein: CAWSVPPRNQPQHF. The CDR3 nucleotides are TGTGCCTGGAGTGTACCCCCGCGCAATCAGCCCCAGCATTTT.

Only a few counts were recorded for this clonotype. The chain combines TRBV7-2 with TRBJ2-7; D is uncertain. The CDR3 has 12 amino acids. The V gene lost 3 bases and the J gene lost 6 bases, with 9 bases spanning the gap. CDR1 is SGHTA and CDR2 is FQGNSA in the germline V gene. CDR3 coding DNA: TGTGCCAGCAGCTTCAGTAGCACCGAGCAGTACTTC. Translation: CASSFSSTEQYF.

The CDR3 here is CASSWGGNEQFF. The CDR3 DNA follows: TGTGCCAGCAGTTGGGGGGGCAATGAGCAGTTCTTC. The chain uses TRBV27 and TRBJ2-1, with TRBD2 matching over 7 bases. V was clipped by 4 bases and J by 6 bases; unmatched bases: 0. The V gene's germline CDR1 is MNHEY and CDR2 SMNVEV (reference sequence). CDR3 length: 12 residues.

The table lists this clonotype with a few counts. The rearrangement uses TRBV19 and TRBJ2-5, with 9 positions matching TRBD2. The ends lost 2 bases at V and 4 bases at J; junction bases unmatched: 11. Germline V gives CDR1 LNHDA, CDR2 SQIVND (reference sequence). The CDR3 runs 17 residues. CDR3 sequence (DNA): TGTGCCAGTAGTATACGTAAAATAGCGGGAGTAGGAGAGACCCAGTACTTC. Translation: CASSIRKIAGVGETQYF.

The chain is built from TRBV5-5 and TRBJ2-7; 8 bases agree with TRBD2. CDR3 length: 12 amino acids. Germline V gene data show CDR1 as SGHKS and CDR2 as YYEKEE (reference sequence). V was pared by 2 bases and J by 6 bases, with 1 base of the junction left unmatched. CDR3 nucleotides: TGTGCCAGCAGCTTCACTAGCGGCGAGCAGTACTTC. This encodes CASSFTSGEQYF. The whole variable domain, remainder taken from reference TRBV5-5 and TRBJ2-7, is DAGVTQSPTHLIKTRGQQVTLRCSPISGHKSVSWYQQVLGQGPQFIFQYYEKEERGRGNFPDRFSARQFPNYSSELNVNALLLGDSALYLCASSFTSGEQYFGPGTRLTVT.

The genes are TRBV30 and TRBJ2-2; D gene ambiguous. V dropped 4 bases and J dropped 4 bases, with 10 bases sitting between them. CDR3 length: 13 amino acids. Germline V gives CDR1 GTSNPN, CDR2 SVGIG (reference sequence). CDR3 in DNA: TGTGCCTGGAATAGGCGTCGCACCGGGGAGCTGTTTTTT. This codes for CAWNRRRTGELFF.

This clonotype was picked up many times. The chain is built from TRBV2 and TRBJ2-7, with TRBD1 matching over 9 bases. J was trimmed by 0 bases and V by 6 bases; bases with no gene match: 3. From germline, CDR1 is SNHLY and CDR2 FYNNEI. This CDR3 is 14 amino acids long. In DNA form, the CDR3 reads TGTGCCAGCAGGAAACAGGGGGCCTCCTACGAGCAGTACTTC. Translation gives CASRKQGASYEQYF.

This clonotype was detected many times. The rearrangement links TRBV2 to TRBJ1-2, with TRBD1 identical over 10 bases. The CDR3 contains 14 residues. The germline V gene has CDR1 SNHLY and CDR2 FYNNEI. The V gene end was trimmed by 3 bases and the J gene end by 8 bases; junction bases not matched to a gene: 6. CDR3 bases: TGTGCCAGCAGTGATGGGACAGGGGTGCGGGGCTACACCTTC. Its translation: CASSDGTGVRGYTF.

The chain combines TRBV19 with TRBJ2-7; D uncertain. V was cut by 2 bases and J by 0 bases, with 8 bases left in between. The CDR3 covers 14 residues. Germline loops: CDR1 LNHDA, CDR2 SQIVND (reference sequence). In nucleotides, the CDR3 is TGTGCCAGTAGTATAACTGCTAGCTCCTACGAGCAGTACTTC. Protein: CASSITASSYEQYF. Together with reference TRBV19 and TRBJ2-7, the CDR3 gives the full variable domain: DGGITQSPKYLFRKEGQNVTLSCEQNLNHDAMYWYRQDPGQGLRLIYYSQIVNDFQKGDIAEGYSVSREKKESFPLTVTSAQKNPTAFYLCASSITASSYEQYFGPGTRLTVT.

On this clonotype itself: The junction differs from germline at one of its ends, possibly a read error. The chain employs TRBV29-1 and TRBJ2-4, with unresolved D. Per the germline V gene, CDR1 is SQVTM and CDR2 is ANQGSEA. The CDR3 covers 11 residues. The CDR3 coding sequence is TGCAGCGCTGAAGCCAAAAACATTCAGTACTTC. This sequence encodes CSAEAKNIQYF.

The gene calls are TRBV20-1 and TRBJ1-2; no firm D call. CDR1 DFQATT and CDR2 SNEGSKA come from the germline V gene (reference sequence). The CDR3 covers 12 residues. Trimming removed 5 bases at V and 1 base at J, with 8 bases between. The CDR3 loop reads CSARRDNYGYTF. The CDR3 coding sequence is TGCAGTGCTCGGAGGGATAACTATGGCTACACCTTC.

This clonotype was seen many times. The chain combines TRBV18 with TRBJ2-6, with D uncertain. The CDR3 loop spans 15 amino acids. Trimming removed 1 base from V and 1 base from J, with 5 bases in between. Germline values: CDR1 KGHSH, CDR2 LQKENI. This CDR3 is CASSPQGSGANVLTF. The DNA for the CDR3 is TGTGCCAGCTCACCACAGGGTTCTGGGGCCAACGTCCTGACTTTC.

This clonotype was observed many times. V usage is TRBV2 and J usage is TRBJ2-7; D perhaps matches TRBD2 (6 bases). The germline V gene encodes CDR1 SNHLY and CDR2 FYNNEI. This CDR3 region has 14 residues. The V end was cut by 4 bases, the J end by 4 bases, with 14 bases between. CDR3 in DNA: TGTGCCAGCAGTGTACAGCTTGGAGGGTACGAGCAGTACTTC. It encodes CASSVQLGGYEQYF.

About this clonotype itself: Sequence at one end of the junction differs from germline and may be a read error. The chain has TRBV20-1 and TRBJ1-5; D gene ambiguous. This CDR3 comprises 13 residues. The V gene's germline CDR1 is DFQATT and CDR2 SNEGSKA (reference sequence). The CDR3 region is CSARAVTNQLQHF. The CDR3 nucleotides read TGCAGTGCGAGAGCAGTAACCAATCAGCTCCAGCATTTT.

The chain uses TRBV30 and TRBJ1-5; no firm D call. V was trimmed by 0 bases and J by 0 bases, leaving 12 bases between them. CDR3 length: 16 amino acids. CDR1 and CDR2 from the germline V gene are GTSNPN and SVGIG (reference sequence). CDR3 bases: TGTGCCTGGAGTGTAGACGGCACGTATAGCAATCAGCCCCAGCATTTT. This sequence encodes CAWSVDGTYSNQPQHF.

V usage is TRBV7-9 and J usage is TRBJ1-1; unclear D gene. CDR1 SEHNR and CDR2 FQNEAQ come from the germline V gene (reference sequence). The V gene lost 6 bases and the J gene lost 0 bases, with 8 bases spanning the gap. CDR3 length: 13 residues. This chain's CDR3 is CASRAWVNTEAFF. CDR3 nucleotide sequence: TGTGCCAGCAGGGCTTGGGTGAACACTGAAGCTTTCTTT.

The DNA of the CDR3 is TGTGCCAGCAGCCCCCCAGCTGACGGACTCCCCTACGAGCAGTACTTC. It yields the protein CASSPPADGLPYEQYF. The V gene is TRBV7-9, the J gene TRBJ2-7; the D gene is possibly TRBD2 (5 bases). From germline, CDR1 is SEHNR and CDR2 FQNEAQ (reference sequence). The length of the CDR3 is 16 residues. Trimming shortened V by 5 bases and J by 2 bases, and 19 bases separated the two germline ends.

V gene TRBV6-2 or TRBV6-3 combines with J gene TRBJ2-7, with 10 bases matching TRBD1. The CDR3 covers 15 residues. The germline CDR1 and CDR2 sequences are MNHEY and SVGEGT. V was pared by 6 bases and J by 5 bases, with 10 bases of the junction left unmatched. The CDR3 loop is CASRTRTGGLNEQYF. The CDR3 DNA is TGTGCCAGCAGGACGCGGACAGGGGGGTTAAACGAGCAGTACTTC.

This clonotype was detected many times. V and J are TRBV12-3 or TRBV12-4 and TRBJ2-6, with TRBD1 matching over 10 bases. CDR3 length equals 15 residues. The V gene end was trimmed by 6 bases and the J gene end by 4 bases; junction bases not matched to a gene: 3. The CDR3 spells CASRRQGAGANVLTF. Here the CDR3 DNA reads TGTGCCAGCAGGCGACAGGGGGCGGGGGCCAACGTCCTGACTTTC.